This T cell receptor (beta chain) was obtained from a study of blood T cells in healthy people across ages. Regarding this clonotype: What it binds is unknown.

Study results and limitations: Bulk PBMC profiling left naive and antigen-experienced comparisons inconclusive.

For the second PCR, which ran for roughly 7 to 11 cycles, a sample-barcoded 5' primer and a J-beta primer mix were used. TCRdb analysed the 5' RACE reads with MiXCR anew, one entry per CDR3 protein. Of about 640,000 distinct CDR3 sequences listed, about 54% are singletons. The V end was cut by 0 bases, the J end by 6 bases, with 15 bases between. Per germline, CDR1 PRHDT and CDR2 FYEKMQ (reference sequence). This CDR3 comprises 17 residues. The sequence was collected from a man aged 60 to 75 in good health. V and J are TRBV13 and TRBJ1-6; no firm D call. The sequenced sample consisted of blood. As DNA, the CDR3 is TGTGCCAGCAGCTTAGGCCGCGGTAACCCGCCTAATTCACCCCTCCACTTT. This encodes CASSLGRGNPPNSPLHF.